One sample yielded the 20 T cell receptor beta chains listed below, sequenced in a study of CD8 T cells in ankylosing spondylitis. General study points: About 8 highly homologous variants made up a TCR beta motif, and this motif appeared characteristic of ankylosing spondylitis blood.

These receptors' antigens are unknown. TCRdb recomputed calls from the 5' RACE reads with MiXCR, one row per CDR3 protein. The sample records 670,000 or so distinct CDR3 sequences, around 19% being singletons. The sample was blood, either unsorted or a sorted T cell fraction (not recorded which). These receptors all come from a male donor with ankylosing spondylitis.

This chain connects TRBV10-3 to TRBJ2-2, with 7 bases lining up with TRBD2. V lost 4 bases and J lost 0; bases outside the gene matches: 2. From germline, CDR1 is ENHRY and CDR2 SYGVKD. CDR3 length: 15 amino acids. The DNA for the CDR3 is TGTGCCATCAGTGGCGGGGGACCGAACACCGGGGAGCTGTTTTTT. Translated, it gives CAISGGGPNTGELFF.

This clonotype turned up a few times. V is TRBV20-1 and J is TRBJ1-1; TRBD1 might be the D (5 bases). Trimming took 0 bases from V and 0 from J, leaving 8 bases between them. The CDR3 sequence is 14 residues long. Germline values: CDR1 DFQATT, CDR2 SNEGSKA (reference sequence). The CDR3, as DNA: TGCAGTGCTAGAGATCAGGGCGTGAACACTGAAGCTTTCTTT. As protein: CSARDQGVNTEAFF.

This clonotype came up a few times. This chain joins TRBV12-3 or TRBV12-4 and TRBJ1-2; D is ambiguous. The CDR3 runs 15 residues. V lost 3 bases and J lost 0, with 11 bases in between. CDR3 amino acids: CASSLRTETNYGYTF. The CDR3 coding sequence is TGTGCCAGCAGTTTGAGGACCGAGACTAACTATGGCTACACCTTC.

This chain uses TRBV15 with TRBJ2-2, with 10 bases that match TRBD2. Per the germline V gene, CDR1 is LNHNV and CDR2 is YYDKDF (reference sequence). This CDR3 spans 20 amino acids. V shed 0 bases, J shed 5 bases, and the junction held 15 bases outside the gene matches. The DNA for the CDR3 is TGTGCCACCAGCAGAGACTATAATTGGGGGGCTAGCGGGAGTACCGGGGAGCTGTTTTTT. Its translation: CATSRDYNWGASGSTGELFF.

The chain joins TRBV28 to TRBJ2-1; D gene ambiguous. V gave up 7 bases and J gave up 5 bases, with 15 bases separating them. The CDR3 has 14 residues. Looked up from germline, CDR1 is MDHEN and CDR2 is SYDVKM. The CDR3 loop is CASNGGALDNEQFF. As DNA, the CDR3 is TGTGCCAGCAATGGTGGAGCCCTCGACAATGAGCAGTTCTTC.

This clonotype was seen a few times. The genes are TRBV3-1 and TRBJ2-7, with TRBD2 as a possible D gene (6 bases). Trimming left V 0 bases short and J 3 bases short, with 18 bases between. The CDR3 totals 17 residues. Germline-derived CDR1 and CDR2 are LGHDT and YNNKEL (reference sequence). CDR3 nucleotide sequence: TGTGCCAGCAGCCAAGACCCTTTTGCGGGATCCTTCTACGAGCAGTACTTC. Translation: CASSQDPFAGSFYEQYF.

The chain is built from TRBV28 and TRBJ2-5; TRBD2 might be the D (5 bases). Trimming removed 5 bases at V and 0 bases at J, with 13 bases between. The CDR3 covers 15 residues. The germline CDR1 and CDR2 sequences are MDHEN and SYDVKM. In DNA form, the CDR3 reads TGTGCCAGCAGTACCTGGACTGGCTACCAAGAGACCCAGTACTTC. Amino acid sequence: CASSTWTGYQETQYF. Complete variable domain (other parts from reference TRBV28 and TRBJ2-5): DVKVTQSSRYLVKRTGEKVFLECVQDMDHENMFWYRQDPGLGLRLIYFSYDVKMKEKGDIPEGYSVSREKKERFSLILESASTNQTSMYLCASSTWTGYQETQYFGPGTRLLVL.

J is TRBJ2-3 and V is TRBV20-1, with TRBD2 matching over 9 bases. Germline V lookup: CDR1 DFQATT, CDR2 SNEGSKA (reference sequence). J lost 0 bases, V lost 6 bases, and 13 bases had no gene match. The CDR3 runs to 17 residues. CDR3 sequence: CSAPKGGLARSTDTQYF. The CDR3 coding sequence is TGCAGTGCCCCGAAGGGAGGACTAGCGAGAAGCACAGATACGCAGTATTTT.

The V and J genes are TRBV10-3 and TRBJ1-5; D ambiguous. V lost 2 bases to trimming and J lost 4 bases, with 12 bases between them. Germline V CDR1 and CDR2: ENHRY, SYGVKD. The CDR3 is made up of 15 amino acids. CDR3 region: CAISEAPSPNQPQHF. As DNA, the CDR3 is TGTGCCATCAGTGAGGCCCCGAGCCCTAATCAGCCCCAGCATTTT.

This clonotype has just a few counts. CDR3 in DNA: TGCGCCAGCAGCTTGGAGGGGGTCGAGACAGTCTACAATGAGCAGTTCTTC. Amino acids: CASSLEGVETVYNEQFF. The V call is TRBV5-1, the J call TRBJ2-1, with D maybe TRBD1 (6 bases). The CDR3 length is 17 residues. In germline, CDR1 is SGHRS, CDR2 YFSETQ. The germline V and J ends were trimmed by 0 bases and 3 bases, with 16 bases remaining between them.

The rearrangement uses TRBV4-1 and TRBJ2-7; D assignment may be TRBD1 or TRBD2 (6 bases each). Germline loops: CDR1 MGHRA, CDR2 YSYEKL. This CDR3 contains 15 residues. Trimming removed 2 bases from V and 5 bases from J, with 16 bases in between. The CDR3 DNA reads TGCGCCAGCAGCCAATACCTAGGAGGGGGGAACGAGCAGTACTTC. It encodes CASSQYLGGGNEQYF.

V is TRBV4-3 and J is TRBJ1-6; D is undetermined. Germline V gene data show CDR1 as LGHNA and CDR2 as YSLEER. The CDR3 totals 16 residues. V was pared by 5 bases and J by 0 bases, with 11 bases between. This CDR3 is CASSTEVYSYNSPLHF. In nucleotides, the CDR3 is TGCGCCAGCAGCACCGAAGTTTACTCCTATAATTCACCCCTCCACTTT.

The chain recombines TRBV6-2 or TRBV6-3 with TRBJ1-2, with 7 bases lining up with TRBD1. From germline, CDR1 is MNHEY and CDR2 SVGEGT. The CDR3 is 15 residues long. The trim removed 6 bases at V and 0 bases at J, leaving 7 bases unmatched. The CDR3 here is CASRRAGTANYGYTF. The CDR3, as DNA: TGTGCCAGCAGACGTGCCGGGACAGCTAACTATGGCTACACCTTC.

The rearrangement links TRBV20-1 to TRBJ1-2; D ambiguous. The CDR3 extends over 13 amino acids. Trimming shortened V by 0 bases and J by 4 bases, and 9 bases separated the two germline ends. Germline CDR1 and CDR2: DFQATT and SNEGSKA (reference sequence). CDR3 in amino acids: CSARDFSFYGYTF. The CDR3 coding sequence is TGCAGTGCTAGAGATTTCAGCTTCTATGGCTACACCTTC.

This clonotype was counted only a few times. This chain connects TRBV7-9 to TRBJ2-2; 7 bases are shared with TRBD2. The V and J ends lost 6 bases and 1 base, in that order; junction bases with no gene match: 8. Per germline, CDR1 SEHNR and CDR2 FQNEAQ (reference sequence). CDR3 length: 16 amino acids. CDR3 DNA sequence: TGTGCCAGCAGTTCCAGCCTAGCGGTGAACACCGGGGAGCTGTTTTTT. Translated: CASSSSLAVNTGELFF.

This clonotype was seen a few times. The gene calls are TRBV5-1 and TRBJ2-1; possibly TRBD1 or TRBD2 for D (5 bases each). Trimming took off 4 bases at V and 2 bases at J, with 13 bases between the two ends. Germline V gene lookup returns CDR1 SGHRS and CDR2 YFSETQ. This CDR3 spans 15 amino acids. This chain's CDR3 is CASSMGDGAYNEQFF. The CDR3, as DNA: TGCGCCAGCAGCATGGGGGACGGAGCCTACAATGAGCAGTTCTTC.

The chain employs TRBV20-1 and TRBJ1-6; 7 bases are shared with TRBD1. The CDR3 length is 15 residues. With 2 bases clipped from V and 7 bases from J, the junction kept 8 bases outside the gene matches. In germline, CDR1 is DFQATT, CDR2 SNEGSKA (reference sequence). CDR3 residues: CSARLGGGANSPLHF. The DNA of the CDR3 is TGCAGTGCTAGACTGGGAGGGGGCGCGAATTCACCCCTCCACTTT.

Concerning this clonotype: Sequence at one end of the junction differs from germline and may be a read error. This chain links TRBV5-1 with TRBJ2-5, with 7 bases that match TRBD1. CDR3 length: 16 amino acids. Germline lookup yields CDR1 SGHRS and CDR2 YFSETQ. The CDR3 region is CTSSSGRQGWQETQYF. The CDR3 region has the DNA TGCACCAGCAGCTCAGGGAGACAGGGTTGGCAAGAGACCCAGTACTTC.

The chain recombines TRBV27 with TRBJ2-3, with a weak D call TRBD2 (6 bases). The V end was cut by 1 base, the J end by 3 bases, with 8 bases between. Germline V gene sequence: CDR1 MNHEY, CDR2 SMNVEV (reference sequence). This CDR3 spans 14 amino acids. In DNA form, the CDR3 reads TGTGCCAGCAGTTTATGGGGGGTGACAGATACGCAGTATTTT. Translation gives CASSLWGVTDTQYF.

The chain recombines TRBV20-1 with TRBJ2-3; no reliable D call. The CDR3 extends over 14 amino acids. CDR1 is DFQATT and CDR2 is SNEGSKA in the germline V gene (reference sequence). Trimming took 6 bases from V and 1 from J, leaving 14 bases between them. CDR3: CSAPIRQGTDTQYF. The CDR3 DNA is TGCAGTGCCCCAATTCGGCAGGGCACAGATACGCAGTATTTT.